The 32 T cell receptor beta chains in this list originate from one sample, sequenced in a study of OX40 agonist ivuxolimab in advanced cancers. TCRdb's copy holds only in-frame clones and misses some; the assay was immunoSEQ multiplex PCR. The sample holds about 90,000 clones, about nine tenths seen once. This specimen was CD4+ or CD8+ T cells sorted from blood, taken in a trial of the OX40 agonist ivuxolimab. These receptors were taken from an adult with an advanced solid tumor such as melanoma, head and neck, liver or kidney cancer.

The rearrangement links TRBV30 to TRBJ1-1; D not certain. CDR3 length: 11 residues. Germline V CDR1 and CDR2: GTSNPN, SVGIG (reference sequence). The V end lost 1 base, the J end lost 3 bases, and 3 bases lay between the germline ends. CDR3 DNA: TGTGCCTGGAGTGGGTACACTGAAGCTTTCTTT. This translates into CAWSGYTEAFF.

CDR3 amino acids: CASSPRGGHYDSRNEQFF. The CDR3 DNA is TGTGCCAGCTCACCACGTGGCGGCCATTACGACAGTCGCAATGAGCAGTTCTTC. This sequence joins TRBV18 and TRBJ2-1; possible D gene TRBD1, 5 bases. The CDR3 extends over 18 amino acids. The V gene lost 1 base and the J gene lost 6 bases, with 22 bases spanning the gap. Germline values: CDR1 KGHSH, CDR2 LQKENI. Full variable domain (missing parts from reference TRBV18 and TRBJ2-1): NAGVMQNPRHLVRRRGQEARLRCSPMKGHSHVYWYRQLPEEGLKFMVYLQKENIIDESGMPKERFSAEFPKEGPSILRIQQVVRGDSAAYFCASSPRGGHYDSRNEQFFGPGTRLTVL.

The chain carries TRBV19 and TRBJ2-5; 8 positions match TRBD1. CDR3 length equals 14 residues. Trimming took 5 bases from V and 5 from J; bases not matched to a gene: 7. Germline CDR1 LNHDA, CDR2 SQIVND (reference sequence). The CDR3 region has the DNA TGTGCCAGTAGTCGGGGGACAGGACTGGAGACCCAGTACTTC. Its translation is CASSRGTGLETQYF.

CDR3 in DNA: TGTGCCAGCAGCCGGGCCCCGCGACAGGGGCCCTACGAGCAGTACTTC. Its protein product is CASSRAPRQGPYEQYF. This chain uses TRBV2 with TRBJ2-7; 8 nucleotides agree with TRBD1. V lost 6 bases, J lost 2 bases, and 12 bases stayed unmatched. Germline loops: CDR1 SNHLY, CDR2 FYNNEI. CDR3 length: 16 amino acids.

This clone was counted at least ten times. The V and J genes are TRBV7-9 and TRBJ1-1; 8 bases fit TRBD1. This CDR3 region has 13 residues. Germline trimming cut 6 bases from V and 7 bases from J; bases unmatched to any gene: 7. The germline CDR1 and CDR2 sequences are SEHNR and FQNEAQ (reference sequence). The CDR3 DNA is TGTGCCAGCAGATTAACTACAGGGGGTGAAGCTTTCTTT. Translating gives CASRLTTGGEAFF.

The genes are TRBV30 and TRBJ2-7, with TRBD2 as a possible D gene (5 bases). The CDR3 has 13 amino acids. V was pared by 0 bases and J by 3 bases, with 9 bases between. Germline CDR1 GTSNPN, CDR2 SVGIG (reference sequence). CDR3 in amino acids: CAWSVAGGYEQYF. In DNA form, the CDR3 reads TGTGCCTGGAGTGTAGCCGGAGGCTACGAGCAGTACTTC.

This chain uses TRBV19 with TRBJ2-4; TRBD2 might be the D (6 bases). Trimming stripped 7 bases from V and 7 bases from J, with 14 bases between. The CDR3 contains 13 residues. Germline CDR1 LNHDA, CDR2 SQIVND (reference sequence). In DNA, the CDR3 is TGTGCCAGTACCGGGAGCCTTTACAACATTCAGTACTTC. This codes for CASTGSLYNIQYF.

This chain connects TRBV4-1 to TRBJ2-3; 9 positions agree with TRBD1. CDR3 length equals 18 residues. V shed 0 bases and J 1 base; nucleotides not matched to a gene: 8. CDR1 MGHRA and CDR2 YSYEKL come from the germline V gene. The CDR3 DNA reads as TGCGCCAGCAGCCAAGATGGGACAGGGACAAAAGGCACAGATACGCAGTATTTT. Encoded protein: CASSQDGTGTKGTDTQYF.

This sequence joins TRBV2 and TRBJ2-7; D not certain. CDR3 size: 14 residues. The germline gives CDR1 SNHLY, CDR2 FYNNEI. The V end was cut by 7 bases, the J end by 2 bases, with 15 bases between. The CDR3 DNA follows: TGTGCCAGCAAGCTGGGCAGCGTCACCTACGAGCAGTACTTC. This gives the protein CASKLGSVTYEQYF.

This chain connects TRBV4-1 to TRBJ1-6; no firm D call. V lost 1 base, J lost 5 bases, and 9 bases lay in between. This CDR3 has 15 amino acids. Germline V gives CDR1 MGHRA, CDR2 YSYEKL. CDR3 sequence (DNA): TGCGCCAGCAGCCAAGGGGTACCGAATAATTCACCCCTCCACTTT. This codes for CASSQGVPNNSPLHF.

The rearrangement uses TRBV5-1 and TRBJ2-7, with 8 bases that match TRBD1. V was pared by 2 bases and J by 6 bases, with 7 bases of the junction left unmatched. The CDR3 runs to 14 residues. CDR1 and CDR2 (germline): SGHRS, YFSETQ. Written as DNA, the CDR3 is TGCGCCAGCAGCTTTGCGACAGGGGATGGCGAGCAGTACTTC. It encodes CASSFATGDGEQYF. Full variable domain (outside the CDR3, taken from reference TRBV5-1 and TRBJ2-7): KAGVTQTPRYLIKTRGQQVTLSCSPISGHRSVSWYQQTPGQGLQFLFEYFSETQRNKGNFPGRFSGRQFSNSRSEMNVSTLELGDSALYLCASSFATGDGEQYFGPGTRLTVT.

V is TRBV6-6 and J is TRBJ2-7; 9 bases map to TRBD2. CDR1 is MNHNY, CDR2 SVGAGI, per germline (reference sequence). The CDR3 covers 15 residues. V trimming: 7 bases; J trimming: 3 bases; junction bases outside the gene matches: 10. CDR3: CASTNEWREGYEQYF. The CDR3 nucleotides read TGTGCCAGCACCAACGAGTGGCGGGAGGGCTACGAGCAGTACTTC.

J is TRBJ2-7 and V is TRBV11-3; D ambiguous. The CDR3 has 12 amino acids. Germline V CDR1 and CDR2: SGHNT, YENEEA. Trimming pared 3 bases from V and 3 bases from J, leaving 6 bases between. The CDR3 loop is CASSFQGYEQYF. Written as DNA, the CDR3 is TGTGCCAGCAGCTTCCAAGGCTACGAGCAGTACTTC.

The chain recombines TRBV19 with TRBJ2-7, with TRBD2 matching 12 bases. The CDR3 is 17 residues long. Germline loops: CDR1 LNHDA, CDR2 SQIVND (reference sequence). V trimming: 2 bases; J trimming: 0 bases; junction bases outside the gene matches: 5. The CDR3 DNA reads TGTGCCAGTAGTATAACCTCTAGCGGGAGGGCCTCCTACGAGCAGTACTTC. Its protein is CASSITSSGRASYEQYF.

The chain is built from TRBV10-3 and TRBJ2-1; 11 nucleotides match TRBD2. The V gene's germline CDR1 is ENHRY and CDR2 SYGVKD. The ends lost 10 bases at V and 3 bases at J; junction bases unmatched: 5. This CDR3 comprises 14 residues. In nucleotides, the CDR3 is TGTGCCACCTTAGCGGGAGGGGTCTACAATGAGCAGTTCTTC. It specifies CATLAGGVYNEQFF.

CDR3 amino acids: CATSRDWGDNEQFF. Written as DNA, the CDR3 is TGTGCCACCAGCAGAGATTGGGGGGACAATGAGCAGTTCTTC. The gene calls are TRBV15 and TRBJ2-1; a weak D match, TRBD2 (6 bases). The CDR3 has 14 amino acids. CDR1 LNHNV and CDR2 YYDKDF come from the germline V gene (reference sequence). The V end was cut by 0 bases, the J end by 5 bases, with 8 bases between. Full variable domain (outside the CDR3, taken from reference TRBV15 and TRBJ2-1): DAMVIQNPRYQVTQFGKPVTLSCSQTLNHNVMYWYQQKSSQAPKLLFHYYDKDFNNEADTPDNFQSRRPNTSFCFLDIRSPGLGDTAMYLCATSRDWGDNEQFFGPGTRLTVL.

The chain is built from TRBV6-6 and TRBJ2-7; perhaps TRBD1 as D (6 bases). From germline, CDR1 is MNHNY and CDR2 SVGAGI (reference sequence). The ends were cut back, 4 bases at V and 2 bases at J, with 15 bases in the middle. The CDR3 has 15 residues. DNA of the CDR3: TGTGCCAGCAGTTCCACAGGGTCCTCCGCCTACGAGCAGTACTTC. Amino acids: CASSSTGSSAYEQYF.

V is TRBV30 and J is TRBJ2-1; 14 bases fit TRBD2. Losses at the gene ends were 3 bases for V and 5 bases for J; bases not matched to a gene: 9. Germline V gives CDR1 GTSNPN, CDR2 SVGIG (reference sequence). The CDR3 is made up of 17 amino acids. CDR3 in DNA: TGTGCCTGGAGCGAATCCCTGGGACTAGCGGGAGACAATGAGCAGTTCTTC. Encoded protein: CAWSESLGLAGDNEQFF.

In nucleotides, the CDR3 is TGTGCCAGCAGTGAAGAGCCAGGGAGCTCCTACGAGCAGTACTTC. This encodes CASSEEPGSSYEQYF. V and J are TRBV6-1 and TRBJ2-7; D tentatively fits TRBD1 or TRBD2 (5 bases each). V lost 1 base to trimming and J lost 0 bases, with 10 bases between them. CDR3 size: 15 residues. Germline V gene lookup returns CDR1 MNHNS and CDR2 SASEGT.

The chain uses TRBV5-1 and TRBJ2-2; 12 nucleotides align to TRBD2. This CDR3 is built from 15 residues. J lost 6 bases, V lost 2 bases, and 2 bases had no gene match. Germline assignment: CDR1 SGHRS and CDR2 YFSETQ. DNA of the CDR3: TGCGCCAGCAGCTTTTCTAGCGGGAGGGCCGGGGAGCTGTTTTTT. It specifies CASSFSSGRAGELFF.

The V and J genes are TRBV27 and TRBJ1-1; D unresolved. The CDR3 length is 13 residues. The ends were cut back, 2 bases at V and 1 base at J, with 5 bases in the middle. Germline CDR1 is MNHEY and CDR2 is SMNVEV (reference sequence). CDR3 in amino acids: CASSLERNTEAFF. The CDR3 DNA follows: TGTGCCAGCAGTTTAGAGCGGAACACTGAAGCTTTCTTT.

The CDR3 nucleotides read TGTGCCAGCAGTAGGACAGTCCCGTCCTACGAGCAGTACTTC. It is translated as CASSRTVPSYEQYF. This sequence joins TRBV2 and TRBJ2-7; perhaps TRBD1 as D (6 bases). Germline lookup yields CDR1 SNHLY and CDR2 FYNNEI. V dropped 5 bases and J dropped 1 base, with 12 bases sitting between them. The CDR3 is 14 residues long.

The chain uses TRBV30 and TRBJ2-1; tentatively, D is TRBD2 (6 bases). This CDR3 is built from 14 residues. Trimming left V 5 bases short and J 9 bases short, with 20 bases between. From germline, CDR1 is GTSNPN and CDR2 SVGIG (reference sequence). CDR3 protein: CAWSEGLGASEQFF. The CDR3 bases are TGTGCCTGGTCGGAGGGCCTTGGGGCAAGTGAGCAGTTCTTC.

The rearrangement uses TRBV27 and TRBJ2-1; D remains unclear. V was cut by 2 bases and J by 6 bases, with 11 bases left in between. Germline CDR1 MNHEY, CDR2 SMNVEV (reference sequence). There are 14 residues in the CDR3. CDR3 amino acids: CASSLAEGSNEQFF. The CDR3, as DNA: TGTGCCAGCAGTTTAGCGGAAGGCTCCAATGAGCAGTTCTTC.

The V call is TRBV21-1, the J call TRBJ2-2; no check of the table's D call, TRBD2, against the DNA was made. TRBV21-1 is a listed pseudogene. The CDR3 is 16 amino acids. The chain's CDR3 is CASSKGGSGSAGELFF. CDR3 bases: TGTGCCAGCAGCAAAGGAGGTAGCGGGAGTGCCGGGGAGCTGTTTTTT.

The chain has TRBV6-4 and TRBJ2-6; D may be TRBD1 (5 bases). V lost 8 bases, J lost 3 bases, and 14 bases lay in between. This CDR3 is built from 15 residues. Germline values: CDR1 MRHNA, CDR2 SNTAGT. In DNA form, the CDR3 reads TGTGCCAGCTCCGCCGATAGGGGTGGGGCCAACGTCCTGACTTTC. Protein sequence: CASSADRGGANVLTF.

The rearrangement joins TRBV15 to TRBJ1-5; D ambiguous. Germline V gene data show CDR1 as LNHNV and CDR2 as YYDKDF (reference sequence). The CDR3 runs 15 residues. Between the trimmed V and J ends, which lost 5 bases and 2 bases, there was a span of 13 bases. The CDR3 is CATSGNGVGNQPQHF. The CDR3 DNA follows: TGTGCCACCAGCGGCAACGGAGTGGGCAATCAGCCCCAGCATTTT.

The V call is TRBV7-8, the J call TRBJ2-3; 7 bases align to TRBD2. The germline gives CDR1 SGHVS, CDR2 FQNEAQ. The trim removed 0 bases at V and 0 bases at J, leaving 0 bases unmatched. The CDR3 spans 15 residues. Here the CDR3 reads CASSLAGGSTDTQYF. The CDR3 nucleotides read TGTGCCAGCAGCTTAGCGGGGGGGAGCACAGATACGCAGTATTTT.

V and J are TRBV28 and TRBJ2-3; unclear D gene. Germline values: CDR1 MDHEN, CDR2 SYDVKM. CDR3 length: 13 amino acids. V was pared by 2 bases and J by 1 base, with 4 bases between. CDR3 sequence reads: CASSLGGTDTQYF. The CDR3 DNA sequence: TGTGCCAGCAGTTTAGGTGGCACAGATACGCAGTATTTT.

This chain uses TRBV28 with TRBJ2-7; maybe TRBD2 (7 bases). Trimming took 6 bases from V and 0 from J, leaving 18 bases between them. The CDR3 is 16 residues long. Germline-derived CDR1 and CDR2 are MDHEN and SYDVKM. CDR3 loop: CASSPRGAVSSYEQYF. CDR3 nucleotides: TGTGCCAGCAGCCCACGGGGGGCCGTGAGCTCCTACGAGCAGTACTTC. Combining the CDR3 with reference TRBV28 and TRBJ2-7 gives the whole variable domain DVKVTQSSRYLVKRTGEKVFLECVQDMDHENMFWYRQDPGLGLRLIYFSYDVKMKEKGDIPEGYSVSREKKERFSLILESASTNQTSMYLCASSPRGAVSSYEQYFGPGTRLTVT.

The chain couples TRBV5-1 to TRBJ2-2; 9 nucleotides match TRBD1. V was clipped by 0 bases and J by 4 bases; unmatched bases: 10. The CDR3 contains 18 residues. Germline V gene data show CDR1 as SGHRS and CDR2 as YFSETQ. The CDR3: CASSLGGLQGARTGELFF. DNA of the CDR3: TGCGCCAGCAGCTTGGGCGGATTACAGGGGGCGCGCACCGGGGAGCTGTTTTTT. Full variable domain (remainder filled in from reference TRBV5-1 and TRBJ2-2): KAGVTQTPRYLIKTRGQQVTLSCSPISGHRSVSWYQQTPGQGLQFLFEYFSETQRNKGNFPGRFSGRQFSNSRSEMNVSTLELGDSALYLCASSLGGLQGARTGELFFGEGSRLTVL.

This chain uses TRBV28 with TRBJ2-6; D call uncertain. The V end lost 4 bases, the J end lost 0 bases, and 4 bases lay between the germline ends. Germline CDR1 reads MDHEN; CDR2 reads SYDVKM. The CDR3 consists of 14 residues. The CDR3 DNA reads as TGTGCCAGCAGTTACAGCTCTGGGGCCAACGTCCTGACTTTC. Its translation: CASSYSSGANVLTF.